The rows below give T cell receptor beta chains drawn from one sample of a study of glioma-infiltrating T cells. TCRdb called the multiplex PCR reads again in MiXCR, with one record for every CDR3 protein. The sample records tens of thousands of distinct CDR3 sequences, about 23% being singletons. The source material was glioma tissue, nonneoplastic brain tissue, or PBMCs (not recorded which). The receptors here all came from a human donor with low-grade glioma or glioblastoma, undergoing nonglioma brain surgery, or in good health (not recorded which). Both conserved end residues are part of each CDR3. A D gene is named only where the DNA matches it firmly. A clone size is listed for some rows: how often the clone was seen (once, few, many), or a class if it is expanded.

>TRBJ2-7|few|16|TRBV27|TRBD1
CASSGPRQGLNYEQYF
TGTGCCAGCAGTGGCCCTCGACAGGGGCTTAACTACGAGCAGTACTTC
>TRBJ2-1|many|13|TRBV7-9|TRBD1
CASSLDRGHEQFF
TGTGCCAGCAGCTTGGACAGGGGGCATGAGCAGTTCTTC
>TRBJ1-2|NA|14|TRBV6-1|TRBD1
CASRETGLDYGYTF
TGTGCCAGCAGGGAGACAGGGTTAGACTATGGCTACACCTTC
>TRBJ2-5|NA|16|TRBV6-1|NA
CASSRRGGGRQEIQYF
TGTGCCAGCAGTCGCCGCGGGGGCGGAAGGCAAGAGATCCAGTACTTC
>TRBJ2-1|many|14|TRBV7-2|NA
CASSLEGGSNEQFF
TGTGCCAGCAGCTTAGAAGGCGGATCCAATGAGCAGTTCTTC
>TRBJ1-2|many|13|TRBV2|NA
CASSEGSLYGYTF
TGTGCCAGCAGTGAGGGCAGCCTCTATGGCTACACCTTC
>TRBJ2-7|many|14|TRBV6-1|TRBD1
CASALGQGAYEQYF
TGTGCCAGCGCATTGGGACAGGGGGCCTACGAGCAGTACTTC
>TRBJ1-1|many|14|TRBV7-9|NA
CASTGEGISTEAFF
TGTGCCAGCACCGGAGAGGGGATAAGTACTGAAGCTTTCTTT
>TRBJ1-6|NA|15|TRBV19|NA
CASSIGGHHNSPLHF
TGTGCCAGTAGTATAGGGGGACACCACAATTCACCCCTCCACTTT
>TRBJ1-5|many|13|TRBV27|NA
CASSTGRNQPQHF
TGTGCCAGCAGTACTGGACGGAATCAGCCCCAGCATTTT
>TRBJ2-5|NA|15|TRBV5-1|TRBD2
CASSPIGLVQETQYF
TGCGCCAGCAGCCCTATCGGACTAGTACAAGAGACCCAGTACTTC
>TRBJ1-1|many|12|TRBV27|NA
CASSSRQSEAFF
TGTGCCAGCAGTTCCCGACAGTCTGAAGCTTTCTTT
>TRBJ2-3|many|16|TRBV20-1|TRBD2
CSAREPLAGRTDTQYF
TGCAGTGCTAGAGAGCCCCTAGCGGGCCGCACAGATACGCAGTATTTT
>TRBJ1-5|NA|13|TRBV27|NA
CASRQSGLQPQHF
TGTGCCAGCAGACAATCAGGGTTGCAGCCCCAGCATTTT
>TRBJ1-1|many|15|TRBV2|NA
CASSVGRLMNTEAFF
TGTGCCAGCAGTGTGGGGAGACTTATGAACACTGAAGCTTTCTTT
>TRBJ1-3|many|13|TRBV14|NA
CASSHVAGNTIYF
TGTGCCAGCAGCCATGTCGCTGGAAACACCATATATTTT
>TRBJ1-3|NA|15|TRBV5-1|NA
CASSVTGSSGNTIYF
TGCGCCAGCAGCGTAACAGGGTCGTCTGGAAACACCATATATTTT
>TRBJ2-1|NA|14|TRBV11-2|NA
CASSLIQVGAEQSF
TGTGCCAGCAGCTTAATCCAGGTTGGGGCTGAGCAGTCCTTC
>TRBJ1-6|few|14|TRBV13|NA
CASSLEERNSPLHF
TGTGCCAGCAGCTTAGAAGAGCGCAATTCACCCCTCCACTTT
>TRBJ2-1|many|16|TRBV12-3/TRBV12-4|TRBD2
CASRFDRDYTYNEQFF
TGTGCCAGCAGATTCGACCGGGACTACACCTACAATGAGCAGTTCTTC
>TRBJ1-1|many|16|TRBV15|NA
CATSTEVGTQNTEAFF
TGTGCCACCAGCACAGAGGTAGGGACGCAGAACACTGAAGCTTTCTTT
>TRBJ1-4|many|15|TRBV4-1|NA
CASSRPGPTNEKLFF
TGCGCCAGCAGCCGGCCGGGACCAACTAATGAAAAACTGTTTTTT
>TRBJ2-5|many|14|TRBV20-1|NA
CSAREPGRVETQYF
TGCAGTGCTAGAGAGCCGGGACGGGTAGAGACCCAGTACTTC
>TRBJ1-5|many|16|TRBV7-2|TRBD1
CASSSMIGTANQPQHF
TGTGCCAGCAGCTCAATGATCGGGACAGCAAATCAGCCCCAGCATTTT
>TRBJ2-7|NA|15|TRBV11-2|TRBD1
CASSLRGTVLYEQYF
TGTGCCAGCAGCTTACGTGGGACAGTACTCTACGAGCAGTACTTC
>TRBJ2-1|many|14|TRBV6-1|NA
CATAFGSSYNEQFF
TGTGCCACCGCTTTCGGGAGCTCCTACAATGAGCAGTTCTTC
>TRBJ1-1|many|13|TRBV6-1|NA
CASKTGTNTEAFF
TGTGCCAGTAAAACAGGGACAAACACTGAAGCTTTCTTT
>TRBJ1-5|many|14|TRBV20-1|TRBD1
CSARDGDRNQPQHF
TGCAGTGCTAGAGACGGGGACAGGAATCAGCCCCAGCATTTT
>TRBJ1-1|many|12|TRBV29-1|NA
CSVPQGNTEAFF
TGCAGCGTCCCACAGGGAAACACTGAAGCTTTCTTT
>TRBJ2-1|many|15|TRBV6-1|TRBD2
CASRDPAGGANEQFF
TGTGCCAGCAGGGACCCGGCGGGGGGGGCCAATGAGCAGTTCTTC
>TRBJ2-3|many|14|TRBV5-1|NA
CASSFRPATDTQYF
TGCGCCAGCAGCTTCAGACCAGCTACGGATACGCAGTATTTT
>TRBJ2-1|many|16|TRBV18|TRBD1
CASSPSTGGLYNEQFF
TGTGCCAGCTCGCCGTCGACAGGGGGGCTCTACAATGAGCAGTTCTTC
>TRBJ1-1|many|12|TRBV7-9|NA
CASSPTYTEAFF
TGTGCCAGCAGCCCCACATACACTGAAGCTTTCTTT
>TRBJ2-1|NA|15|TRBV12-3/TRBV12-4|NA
CASSPGGAGRVKQFF
TGTGCCAGCAGTCCCGGTGGGGCGGGGCGGGTTAAGCAGTTCTTC
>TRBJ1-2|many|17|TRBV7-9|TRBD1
CASSLSRGGDRNYGYTF
TGTGCCAGCAGCTTATCCAGGGGGGGAGACCGGAACTATGGCTACACCTTC
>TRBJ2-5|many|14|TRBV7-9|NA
CASSLRVGQETQYF
TGTGCCAGCAGCTTGAGGGTAGGCCAAGAGACCCAGTACTTC
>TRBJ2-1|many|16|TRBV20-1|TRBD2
CSARDIRTSGSGEQFF
TGCAGTGCTAGAGATATAAGGACTAGCGGGAGTGGTGAGCAGTTCTTC
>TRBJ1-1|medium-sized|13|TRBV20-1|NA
CSARRQENTEAFF
TGCAGTGCTAGGAGACAGGAGAACACTGAAGCTTTCTTT
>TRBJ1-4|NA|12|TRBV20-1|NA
CSARGRPEKLFF
TGCAGTGCTCGGGGCAGGCCTGAAAAACTGTTTTTT
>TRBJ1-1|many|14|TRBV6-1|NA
CASSPSGGVTEAFF
TGTGCCAGCAGTCCGAGCGGCGGTGTCACTGAAGCTTTCTTT
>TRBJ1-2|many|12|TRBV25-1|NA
CASNNTHYGYTF
TGTGCCAGCAACAACACCCACTATGGCTACACCTTC
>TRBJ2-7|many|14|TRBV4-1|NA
CASSQDTAAYEQYF
TGCGCCAGCAGCCAAGATACGGCCGCCTACGAGCAGTACTTC
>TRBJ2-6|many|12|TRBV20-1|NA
CSAGAGANVLTF
TGCAGTGCAGGGGCTGGGGCCAACGTCCTGACTTTC
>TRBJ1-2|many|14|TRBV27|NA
CASSMDATIYGYTF
TGTGCCAGCAGTATGGATGCCACGATCTATGGCTACACCTTC
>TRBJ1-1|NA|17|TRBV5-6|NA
CASSLARSLRLNTEAFF
TGTGCCAGCAGCTTGGCCAGATCGCTAAGATTAAACACTGAAGCTTTCTTT
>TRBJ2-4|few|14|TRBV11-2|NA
CASSARVAKNIQYF
TGTGCCAGCAGCGCCAGGGTAGCCAAAAACATTCAGTACTTC
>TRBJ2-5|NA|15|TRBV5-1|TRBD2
CASSLVAGGPETQYF
TGCGCCAGCAGCTTGGTGGCGGGGGGGCCAGAGACCCAGTACTTC
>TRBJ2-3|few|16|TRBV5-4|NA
CASSLQGTLSTDTQYF
TGTGCCAGCAGCTTGCAGGGGACCCTTAGCACAGATACGCAGTATTTT
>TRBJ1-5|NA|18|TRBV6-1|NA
CACSARAEDRYSNQPQHF
NA
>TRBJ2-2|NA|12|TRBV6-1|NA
CASKVNTGELFF
TGTGCCAGCAAGGTGAACACCGGGGAGCTGTTTTTT
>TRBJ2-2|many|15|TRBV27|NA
CASSLGGLGTGELFF
TGTGCCAGCAGTTTAGGGGGGCTTGGCACCGGGGAGCTGTTTTTT
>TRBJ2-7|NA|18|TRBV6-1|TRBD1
CASSHTVGGQGKGYEQYF
TGTGCCAGCAGCCACACGGTCGGGGGACAGGGGAAAGGTTACGAGCAGTACTTC
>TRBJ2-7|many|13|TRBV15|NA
CATSKRAAYEQYF
TGTGCCACCAGCAAGCGGGCAGCCTACGAGCAGTACTTC
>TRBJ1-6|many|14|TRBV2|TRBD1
CASGERQGARRLHF
TGTGCCAGCGGGGAGCGACAGGGGGCGCGGCGCCTCCACTTT
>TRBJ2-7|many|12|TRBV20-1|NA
CSASLRLYEQYF
TGCAGTGCTAGCCTTCGACTCTACGAGCAGTACTTC